This T cell receptor beta chain was sequenced during a study of shared clonotypes between healthy human individuals. Study summary: Used for every donor were three CD4 naive, three CD4 memory, two CD8 naive and one CD8 memory plate.

As defined, naive CD8 cells were CD45RO-negative and positively selected for CCR7, with terminally differentiated effector memory CD45RA+ cells excluded. Everyone who donated was a Caucasian adult who lived in Nashville, Tennessee. In germline, CDR1 is SGHNT, CDR2 YYREEE (reference sequence). V gave up 2 bases and J gave up 7 bases; unmatched junction bases: 6. The CDR3 has 15 residues. The repertoire was sequenced with immunoSEQ multiplex PCR; TCRdb's copy has only in-frame clones and lacks some. The table includes approximately 650,000 clones, nearly 97% detected once. This receptor was obtained from a woman in her thirties in good health. Sequencing was performed on naive CD8+ T cells sorted from blood. The chain joins TRBV5-4 to TRBJ1-2; 12 positions match TRBD1. The CDR3 DNA sequence: TGTGCCAGCAGCTTTCCGGGACAGGGGGCATCTGGCTACACCTTC. It encodes CASSFPGQGASGYTF.